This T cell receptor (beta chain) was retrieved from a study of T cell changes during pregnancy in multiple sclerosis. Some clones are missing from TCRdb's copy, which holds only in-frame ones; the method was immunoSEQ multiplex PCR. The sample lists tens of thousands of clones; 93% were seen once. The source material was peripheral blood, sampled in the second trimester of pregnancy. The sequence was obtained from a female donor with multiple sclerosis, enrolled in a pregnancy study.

CDR3 region: CASSVGLTSGNQPQHF. CDR3 nucleotides: TGTGCCAGTAGTGTGGGACTCACCTCGGGCAATCAGCCCCAGCATTTT. This rearrangement joins TRBV19 to TRBJ1-5; TRBD1 might be the D (5 bases). The V end lost 5 bases, the J end lost 2 bases, and 16 bases lay between the germline ends. The CDR3 is 16 amino acids. Germline V gene lookup returns CDR1 LNHDA and CDR2 SQIVND (reference sequence).